This T cell receptor beta chain appears in the sequencing data of a study of Ad26.COV2.S vaccination and SARS-CoV-2 variants. Trimming took off 8 bases at V and 1 base at J, with 6 bases between the two ends. The CDR3 loop spans 12 amino acids. The germline gives CDR1 SEHNR, CDR2 FQNEAQ (reference sequence). Regarding treatment: around 19 received Ad26.COV2.S at low or high dose, single or two shots; about five received placebo; per-sample allocation not given. The investigators took samples on day 63 after the first vaccine or placebo injection. Sequencing used immunoSEQ multiplex PCR; TCRdb keeps in-frame clones, though not all of them. The data hold fewer than 800,000 clones, with roughly 90% observed a single time.

The specimen was peripheral blood, collected in a trial of Ad26.COV2.S vaccine versus placebo. The receptor was derived from a person aged 18-65 years who received the Ad26.COV2.S COVID-19 vaccine or a placebo. The chain employs TRBV7-9 and TRBJ2-1; TRBD2 might be the D (6 bases). The CDR3: CASRGSYNEQFF. The CDR3 coding sequence is TGTGCCAGCCGGGGGTCCTACAATGAGCAGTTCTTC.